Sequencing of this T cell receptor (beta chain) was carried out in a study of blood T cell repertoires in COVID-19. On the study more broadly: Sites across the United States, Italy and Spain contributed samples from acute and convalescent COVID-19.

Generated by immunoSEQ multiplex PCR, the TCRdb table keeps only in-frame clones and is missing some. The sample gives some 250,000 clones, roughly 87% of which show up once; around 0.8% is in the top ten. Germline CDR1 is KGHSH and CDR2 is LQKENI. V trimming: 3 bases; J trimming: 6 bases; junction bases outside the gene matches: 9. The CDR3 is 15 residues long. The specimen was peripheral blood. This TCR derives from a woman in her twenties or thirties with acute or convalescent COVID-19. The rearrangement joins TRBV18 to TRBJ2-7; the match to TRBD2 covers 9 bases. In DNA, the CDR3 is TGTGCCAGCTCACCTCTTCTAGCGGGACCTATCGAGCAGTACTTC. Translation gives CASSPLLAGPIEQYF.